This TCR beta chain was observed in a study of control samples from healthy donors and cancer patients. Germline loops: CDR1 SGHNT, CDR2 YYREEE (reference sequence). Trimming cost V 4 bases and J 2 bases, with 18 bases left between them. The CDR3 extends over 16 amino acids. Clones were sequenced by immunoSEQ multiplex PCR, and TCRdb holds only the in-frame ones, with some missing. This table has about 160,000 clones, around 90% appearing once. The sequenced material came from blood. The chain is built from TRBV5-4 and TRBJ1-1, with a tentative D call TRBD1 (5 bases). The sequence was collected from a man aged 25-45 years in good health. The CDR3 region is CASSPGARVFNTEAFF. CDR3 nucleotide sequence: TGTGCCAGCAGCCCCGGGGCCCGGGTATTCAACACTGAAGCTTTCTTT.